Detailed here is one T cell receptor (beta chain). The data stem from a study of blood T cell repertoires in COVID-19. Turning to the study itself: T cells, B-cell-depleted T cells, or PBMCs provided the cDNA or gDNA that served as material.

V shed 0 bases and J shed 0 bases, with 12 bases lying between them. CDR3 length: 17 amino acids. Per the germline V gene, CDR1 is MGHRA and CDR2 is YSYEKL. Original analysis: Estimation of nucleated cell counts relied on the amplification of reference gene primers. Assay: immunoSEQ multiplex PCR; the TCRdb copy retains only in-frame clones and omits some. V, J and clone size are taken as reported in that table, and D and trimming were inferred from the DNA itself. The table has under 150,000 clones, more than 65% seen once; the top ten hold roughly 2%. Sequenced material: peripheral blood. The sequence came from a woman aged 70-85 years with acute or convalescent COVID-19. The V and J genes are TRBV4-1 and TRBJ1-5; D is unclear. Here the CDR3 reads CASSQEPSSHSNQPQHF. CDR3 in DNA: TGCGCCAGCAGCCAAGAACCCTCCAGTCATAGCAATCAGCCCCAGCATTTT.